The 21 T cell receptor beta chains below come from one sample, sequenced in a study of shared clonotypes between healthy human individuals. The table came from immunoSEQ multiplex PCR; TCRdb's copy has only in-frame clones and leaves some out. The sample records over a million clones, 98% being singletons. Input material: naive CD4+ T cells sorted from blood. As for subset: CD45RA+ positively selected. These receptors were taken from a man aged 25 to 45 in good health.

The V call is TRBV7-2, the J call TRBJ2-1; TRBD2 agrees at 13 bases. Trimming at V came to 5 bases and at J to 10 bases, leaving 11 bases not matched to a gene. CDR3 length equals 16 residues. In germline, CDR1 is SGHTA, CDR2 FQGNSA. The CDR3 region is CASSKTGTSGTGEQFF. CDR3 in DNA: TGTGCCAGCAGCAAGACCGGGACTAGCGGGACGGGGGAGCAGTTCTTC.

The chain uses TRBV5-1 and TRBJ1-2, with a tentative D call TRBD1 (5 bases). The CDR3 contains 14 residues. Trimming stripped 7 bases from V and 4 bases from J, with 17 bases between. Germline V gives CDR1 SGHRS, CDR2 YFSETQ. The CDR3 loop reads CASLTAPSSYGYTF. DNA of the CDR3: TGCGCCAGCCTGACAGCCCCGTCAAGCTATGGCTACACCTTC.

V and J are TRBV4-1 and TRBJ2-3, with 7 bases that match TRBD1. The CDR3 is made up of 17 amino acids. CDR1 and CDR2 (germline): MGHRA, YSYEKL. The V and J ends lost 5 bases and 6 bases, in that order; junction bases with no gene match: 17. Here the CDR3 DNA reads TGCGCCAGCAGCAATCCTTACCCAGGGGGTAGTAAGGATACGCAGTATTTT. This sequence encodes CASSNPYPGGSKDTQYF.

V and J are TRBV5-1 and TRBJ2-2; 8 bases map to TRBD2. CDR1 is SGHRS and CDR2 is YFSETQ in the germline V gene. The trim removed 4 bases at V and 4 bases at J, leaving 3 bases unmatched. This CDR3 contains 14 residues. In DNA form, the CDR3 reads TGCGCCAGCAGCACCCGGGAGGGCACCGGGGAGCTGTTTTTT. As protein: CASSTREGTGELFF.

The chain's CDR3 is CASSLALTGSGELFF. In DNA form, the CDR3 reads TGTGCCAGCAGCTTAGCCCTGACAGGGTCCGGGGAGCTGTTTTTT. The chain links TRBV7-6 to TRBJ2-2; 7 bases agree with TRBD1. CDR3 length equals 15 residues. Per the germline V gene, CDR1 is SGHVS and CDR2 is FNYEAQ. V gave up 0 bases and J gave up 6 bases; unmatched junction bases: 4. Full variable domain (missing parts from reference TRBV7-6 and TRBJ2-2): GAGVSQSPRYKVTKRGQDVALRCDPISGHVSLYWYRQALGQGPEFLTYFNYEAQQDKSGLPNDRFSAERPEGSISTLTIQRTEQRDSAMYRCASSLALTGSGELFFGEGSRLTVL.

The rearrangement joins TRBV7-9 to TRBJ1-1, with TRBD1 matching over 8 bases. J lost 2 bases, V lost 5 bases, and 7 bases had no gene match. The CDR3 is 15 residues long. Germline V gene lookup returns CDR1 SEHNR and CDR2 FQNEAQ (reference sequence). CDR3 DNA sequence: TGTGCCAGCAGCATCTCCGGGACAGGAAACACTGAAGCTTTCTTT. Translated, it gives CASSISGTGNTEAFF.

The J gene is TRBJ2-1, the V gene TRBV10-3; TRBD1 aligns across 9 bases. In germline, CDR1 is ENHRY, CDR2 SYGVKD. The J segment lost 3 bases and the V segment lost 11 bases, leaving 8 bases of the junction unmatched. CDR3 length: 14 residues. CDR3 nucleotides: TGTGCCGTAAGCGGGACAGGGAACTACAATGAGCAGTTCTTC. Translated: CAVSGTGNYNEQFF.

The CDR3 DNA follows: TGTGCCAGCAGTCCCCACAGGGGTGCGGCTAATCAGCCCCAGCATTTT. It yields the protein CASSPHRGAANQPQHF. The chain uses TRBV28 and TRBJ1-5, with TRBD1 matching 7 bases. The CDR3 is 16 residues long. Germline values: CDR1 MDHEN, CDR2 SYDVKM. Germline trimming cut 5 bases from V and 4 bases from J; bases unmatched to any gene: 11.

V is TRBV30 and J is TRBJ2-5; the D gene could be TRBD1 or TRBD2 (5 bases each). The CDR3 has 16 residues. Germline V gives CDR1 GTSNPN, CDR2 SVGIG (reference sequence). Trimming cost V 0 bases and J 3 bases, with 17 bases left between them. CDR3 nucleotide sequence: TGTGCCTGGAGTGTATTCCCCACTAGGGGAGAAGAGACCCAGTACTTC. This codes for CAWSVFPTRGEETQYF.

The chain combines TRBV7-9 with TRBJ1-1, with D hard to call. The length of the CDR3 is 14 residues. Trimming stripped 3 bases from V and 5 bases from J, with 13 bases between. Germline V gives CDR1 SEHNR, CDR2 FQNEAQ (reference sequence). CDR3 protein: CASSFTLSKTEAFF. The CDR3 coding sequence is TGTGCCAGCAGCTTCACACTGTCCAAGACTGAAGCTTTCTTT.

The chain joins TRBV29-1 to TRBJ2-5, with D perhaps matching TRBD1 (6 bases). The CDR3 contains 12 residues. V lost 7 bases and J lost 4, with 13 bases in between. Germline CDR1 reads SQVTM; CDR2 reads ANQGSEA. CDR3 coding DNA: TGCAGCGGTGGACAGCGGAGAGAGACCCAGTACTTC. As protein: CSGGQRRETQYF. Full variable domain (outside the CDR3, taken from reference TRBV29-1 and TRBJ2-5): SAVISQKPSRDICQRGTSLTIQCQVDSQVTMMFWYRQQPGQSLTLIATANQGSEATYESGFVIDKFPISRPNLTFSTLTVSNMSPEDSSIYLCSGGQRRETQYFGPGTRLLVL.

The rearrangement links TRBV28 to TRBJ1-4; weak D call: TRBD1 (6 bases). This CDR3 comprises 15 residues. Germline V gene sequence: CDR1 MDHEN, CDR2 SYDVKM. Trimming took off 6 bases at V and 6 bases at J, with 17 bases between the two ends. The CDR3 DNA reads TGTGCCAGCAGAGAAGGGGAGGGGGTTTATGAAAAACTGTTTTTT. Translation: CASREGEGVYEKLFF.

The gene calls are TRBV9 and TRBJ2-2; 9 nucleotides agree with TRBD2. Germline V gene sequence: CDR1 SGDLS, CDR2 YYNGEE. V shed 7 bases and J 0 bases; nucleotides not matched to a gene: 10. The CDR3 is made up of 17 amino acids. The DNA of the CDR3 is TGTGCCAGCGCGCTAGCGGGAACAGCTCCGAACACCGGGGAGCTGTTTTTT. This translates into CASALAGTAPNTGELFF.

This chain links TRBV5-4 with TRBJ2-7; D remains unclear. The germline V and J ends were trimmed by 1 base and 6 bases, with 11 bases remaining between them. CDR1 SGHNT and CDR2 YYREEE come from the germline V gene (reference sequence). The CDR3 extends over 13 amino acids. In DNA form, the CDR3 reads TGTGCCAGCAGCTTGATAGGTGGTGGCGAGCAGTACTTC. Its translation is CASSLIGGGEQYF.

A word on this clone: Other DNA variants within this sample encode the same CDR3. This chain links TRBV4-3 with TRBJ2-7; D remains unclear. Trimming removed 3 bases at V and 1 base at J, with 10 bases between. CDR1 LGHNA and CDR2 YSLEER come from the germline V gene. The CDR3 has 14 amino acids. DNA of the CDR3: TGCGCCAGCAGCCAGGGCCAAGGGTCCTACGAGCAGTACTTC. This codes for CASSQGQGSYEQYF.

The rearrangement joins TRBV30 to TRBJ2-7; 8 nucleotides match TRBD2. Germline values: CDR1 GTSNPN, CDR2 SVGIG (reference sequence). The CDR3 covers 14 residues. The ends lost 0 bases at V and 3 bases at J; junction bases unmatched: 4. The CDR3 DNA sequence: TGTGCCTGGAGTGTTGGACTAGCATTCTACGAGCAGTACTTC. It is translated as CAWSVGLAFYEQYF.

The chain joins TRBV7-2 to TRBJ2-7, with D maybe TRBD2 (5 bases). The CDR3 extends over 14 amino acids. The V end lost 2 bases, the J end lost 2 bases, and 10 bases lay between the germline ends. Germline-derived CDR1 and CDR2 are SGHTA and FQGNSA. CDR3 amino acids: CASSLRLSTYEQYF. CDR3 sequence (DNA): TGTGCCAGCAGCTTACGACTATCTACCTACGAGCAGTACTTC. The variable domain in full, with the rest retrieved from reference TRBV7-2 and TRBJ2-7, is GAGVSQSPSNKVTEKGKDVELRCDPISGHTALYWYRQSLGQGLEFLIYFQGNSAPDKSGLPSDRFSAERTGGSVSTLTIQRTQQEDSAVYLCASSLRLSTYEQYFGPGTRLTVT.

The CDR3 spells CASSPGPASGDTIYF. The CDR3 nucleotides are TGTGCCAGCTCACCCGGACCCGCTAGTGGGGACACCATATATTTT. This chain joins TRBV18 and TRBJ1-3; D not resolved. V was shortened by 3 bases and J by 8 bases, with 17 bases between the two germline ends. CDR3 length: 15 amino acids. In germline, CDR1 is KGHSH, CDR2 LQKENI.

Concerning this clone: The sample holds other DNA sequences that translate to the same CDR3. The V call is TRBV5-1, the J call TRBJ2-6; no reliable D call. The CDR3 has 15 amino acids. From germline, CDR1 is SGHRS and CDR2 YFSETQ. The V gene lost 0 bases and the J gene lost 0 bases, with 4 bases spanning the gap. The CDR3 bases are TGCGCCAGCAGCTTGGGTGGCTCTGGGGCCAACGTCCTGACTTTC. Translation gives CASSLGGSGANVLTF.

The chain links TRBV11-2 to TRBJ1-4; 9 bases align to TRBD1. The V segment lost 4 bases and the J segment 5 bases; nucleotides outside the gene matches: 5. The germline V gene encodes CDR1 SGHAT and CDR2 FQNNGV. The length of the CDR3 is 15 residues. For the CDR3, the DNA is TGTGCCAGCAGCTCCCGGGACAGGGAGAATGAAAAACTGTTTTTT. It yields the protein CASSSRDRENEKLFF.

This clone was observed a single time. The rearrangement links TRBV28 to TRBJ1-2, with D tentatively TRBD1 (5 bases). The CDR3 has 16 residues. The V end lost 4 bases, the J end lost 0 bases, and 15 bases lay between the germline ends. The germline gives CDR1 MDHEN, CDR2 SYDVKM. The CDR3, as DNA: TGTGCCAGCAGTTCGGGACTAGTGAGGACTAACTATGGCTACACCTTC. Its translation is CASSSGLVRTNYGYTF.